This record covers a single T cell receptor (beta chain). This sample was taken from a study of long-term antiretroviral therapy in people with HIV. Version v3.0 of the immunoSEQ assay ran at survey level. Repertoires were generated with immunoSEQ multiplex PCR, while TCRdb's copy carries only in-frame clones and drops some. The sample lists tens of thousands of clones, approximately 80% occurring once. Germline V CDR1 and CDR2: SGDLS, YYNGEE. This CDR3 comprises 18 residues. V trimming: 2 bases; J trimming: 0 bases; junction bases outside the gene matches: 6. The J gene is TRBJ2-3, the V gene TRBV9; 13 bases are a match to TRBD2. The sample was unsorted PBMCs, taken 0.1 years before starting antiretroviral therapy. The TCR was taken from a man aged 18 to 35 with HIV. DNA of the CDR3: TGTGCCAGCAGCGTTATGGGACTAGCGGGAAGAAGCACAGATACGCAGTATTTT. It encodes CASSVMGLAGRSTDTQYF.